The entry below gives a single T cell receptor beta chain sequence along with its context. Original data processing: Amplification of reference gene primers provided the estimated nucleated cell counts. Produced via immunoSEQ multiplex PCR; TCRdb's table is partial and in-frame only. V, J and clone size are those of that table, while D and trimming were read from the DNA. This sample has fewer than 300,000 clones, with 83% found just once. The V gene's germline CDR1 is ENHRY and CDR2 SYGVKD. This CDR3 has 13 amino acids. Trimming took 5 bases from V and 2 from J, leaving 9 bases between them. This record comes from a study of blood T cell repertoires in COVID-19.

The source material was peripheral blood. The chain carries TRBV10-3 and TRBJ1-2; TRBD1 is a possible D gene (5 bases). The receptor's source is a woman between 50 and 59 years old who had recovered from COVID-19. As DNA, the CDR3 is TGTGCCATCAGTCCACAGGAAAACTATGGCTACACCTTC. Amino acid sequence: CAISPQENYGYTF.